At least ten counts were recorded for the clone carrying this T cell receptor (beta chain). The TCRbeta library was prepared with unique molecular identifiers. In TCRdb, the PCR reads were re-called with MiXCR into one record per CDR3 protein. The data contain 490,000 or so distinct CDR3 sequences, more than 9% of them singletons. The data derive from a study of T-cell reconstitution after alpha-beta-depleted transplantation in children. The CDR3 totals 12 residues. Germline V gives CDR1 SQVTM, CDR2 ANQGSEA. Trimming took off 0 bases at V and 7 bases at J, with 9 bases between the two ends. The source was PBMCs, collected before TCRalphabeta/CD19-depleted stem cell transplant. This TCR was sampled from a child aged 2-9 years with inherited bone marrow failure, due to receive a stem cell transplant. The chain carries TRBV29-1 and TRBJ1-2, with D perhaps matching TRBD1 (6 bases). The CDR3 DNA reads as TGCAGCGTTGAAGATAGAGGGGGTGGCTACACCTTC. It translates to CSVEDRGGGYTF.